The 7 T cell receptor beta chains given below trace back to one sample, sequenced in a study of T cell clonality in common variable immunodeficiency. Profiled with immunoSEQ multiplex PCR; TCRdb holds only in-frame clones, not every one. The counts give about 64,000 clones, none of them seen only once; approximately 1.5% is held by the top ten. The specimen was peripheral blood mononuclear cells. The receptors here all came from a person aged 18 to 70 in good health.

This clone was counted ten times or more. The sequence runs out 3 residues before the end of the CDR3; the remainder is reconstructed from the germline J gene. The chain recombines TRBV19 with TRBJ1-2; D not certain. The CDR3 has 17 residues. V was trimmed by 0 bases and J by 4 bases, leaving 18 bases between them. Germline assignment: CDR1 LNHDA and CDR2 SQIVND (reference sequence). The part of the CDR3 DNA that was read is TGTGCCAGTAGTATAGATATAAATCTCTCCTATGTCTATGGC. It translates to CASSIDINLSYVYG. The full CDR3 protein is CASSIDINLSYVYGYTF.

This clone was seen repeatedly, ten times or more. CDR3 sequence: CASSETSGFNEQFF. CDR3 DNA (partial): TGCGCCAGCAGTGAGACTAGCGGATTCAATGAG. V and J are TRBV10-1 and TRBJ2-1; 8 bases are a match to TRBD2. The CDR3 extends 3 residues past the end of the read, so its final part is completed from the germline J gene. Germline CDR1 reads WNHNN; CDR2 reads SYGVQD (reference sequence). Losses at the gene ends were 2 bases for V and 6 bases for J; bases not matched to a gene: 3. CDR3 length: 14 amino acids.

This clone was detected only a few times. The observed sequence ends 3 residues before the CDR3 terminus, with the missing tail filled in from the germline J gene. The V call is TRBV5-8, the J call TRBJ2-7; 8 nucleotides agree with TRBD1. V lost 2 bases to trimming and J lost 4 bases; unmatched junction nucleotides: 5. The length of the CDR3 is 14 residues. Germline V gives CDR1 SGHTS, CDR2 YDEGEE. The CDR3 sequence is CASSLLQGVYEQYF. The covered CDR3 bases are TGTGCCAGCAGCTTATTACAGGGGGTTTACGAG. Variable domain in full (rest from reference TRBV5-8 and TRBJ2-7): EAGVTQSPTHLIKTRGQQATLRCSPISGHTSVYWYQQALGLGLQFLLWYDEGEERNRGNFPPRFSGRQFPNYSSELNVNALELEDSALYLCASSLLQGVYEQYFGPGTRLTVT.

A note on this clone: The CDR3 extends 3 residues past the end of the read, so its final part is completed from the germline J gene. The rearrangement joins TRBV10-1 to TRBJ1-6; TRBD1 might be the D (5 bases). V was pared by 4 bases and J by 9 bases, with 10 bases between. The CDR3 covers 13 residues. Looked up from germline, CDR1 is WNHNN and CDR2 is SYGVQD (reference sequence). The CDR3 bases that were read are TGCGCCAGCAGTGGGGGACTGGGTTCACCC. Translated: CASSGGLGSP. In full, the CDR3 reads CASSGGLGSPLHF.

This clone was picked up many times. The sequenced fragment ends 3 residues before the CDR3 boundary, so the rest is inferred from the germline J gene. This chain links TRBV4-1 with TRBJ2-6, with D perhaps TRBD1 (5 bases). CDR1 is MGHRA and CDR2 is YSYEKL in the germline V gene. V was pared by 1 base and J by 5 bases, with 18 bases between. The CDR3 spans 18 residues. CDR3 loop: CASSQVPQGSIRANVLTF. CDR3 DNA (partial): TGCGCCAGCAGCCAAGTCCCCCAGGGAAGTATCCGGGCCAACGTC.

This clone has ten or more counts. The sequenced fragment ends 3 residues before the CDR3 boundary, so the rest is inferred from the germline J gene. Other DNA sequences in this sample translate to the same CDR3. The chain combines TRBV30 with TRBJ2-7; 7 nucleotides agree with TRBD1. Trimming cost V 1 base and J 5 bases; bases outside gene matches: 2. The CDR3 spans 12 residues. Germline V lookup: CDR1 GTSNPN, CDR2 SVGIG (reference sequence). Incomplete CDR3 DNA: TGTGCCTGGAGTGCGACAGGGAACGAG. Amino acids: CAWSATGNE. The full CDR3 reads CAWSATGNEQYF.

This clone occurred many times. The CDR3 end falls 3 residues outside the read, so it is completed with the germline J gene. The chain combines TRBV29-1 with TRBJ1-1; D might be TRBD1 (6 bases). CDR1 is SQVTM, CDR2 ANQGSEA, per germline. The CDR3 consists of 13 residues. Trimming took off 4 bases at V and 2 bases at J, with 11 bases between the two ends. Partial CDR3 DNA: TGCAGCGTTGCCGGACAGCTAAACACTGAA. Amino acid sequence: CSVAGQLNTE. The CDR3, in full, reads CSVAGQLNTEAFF.